The rows below give T cell receptor beta chains drawn from one sample of a study of type 1 and type 2 diabetes patients. TCRdb recomputed calls from the multiplex PCR reads with MiXCR, one row per CDR3 protein. This table holds about 270,000 distinct CDR3 sequences, around 50% found once. Material for sequencing was peripheral blood mononuclear cells (PBMCs). Receptor source: a man younger than 30 with type 2 diabetes. Both conserved end residues are part of each CDR3. D genes are given only for firm matches.

v_gene: TRBV5-1
len: 14
j_gene: TRBJ1-4
d_gene: NA
CDR3aa: CASSLGQLNEKLFF
CDR3nt: TGCGCCAGCAGCTTGGGGCAGTTAAATGAAAAACTGTTTTTT

v_gene: TRBV5-1
len: 16
j_gene: TRBJ2-1
d_gene: NA
CDR3aa: CASTMHYESSYNEQFF
CDR3nt: TGCGCCAGCACTATGCATTACGAAAGCTCCTACAATGAGCAGTTCTTC

v_gene: TRBV4-3
len: 13
j_gene: TRBJ1-2
d_gene: NA
CDR3aa: CASSQAGLPGYTF
CDR3nt: TGCGCCAGCAGCCAAGCAGGGCTCCCTGGCTACACCTTC

v_gene: TRBV7-2
len: 14
j_gene: TRBJ1-1
d_gene: NA
CDR3aa: CASSLVGYRPEAFF
CDR3nt: TGTGCCAGCAGCTTAGTGGGATATCGGCCTGAAGCTTTCTTT

v_gene: TRBV9
len: 14
j_gene: TRBJ2-7
d_gene: TRBD2
CDR3aa: CASSQGSGGYEQYF
CDR3nt: TGTGCCAGCAGCCAGGGCAGCGGGGGCTACGAGCAGTACTTC

v_gene: TRBV27
len: 13
j_gene: TRBJ1-1
d_gene: NA
CDR3aa: CASSFSGNTEAFF
CDR3nt: TGTGCCAGCAGTTTTTCAGGGAACACTGAAGCTTTCTTT

v_gene: TRBV10-1
len: 16
j_gene: TRBJ2-2
d_gene: NA
CDR3aa: CASTLRPGENTGELFF
CDR3nt: TGCGCCAGCACCCTGAGGCCGGGGGAGAACACCGGGGAGCTGTTTTTT

v_gene: TRBV7-2
len: 15
j_gene: TRBJ2-5
d_gene: NA
CDR3aa: CAIAPQGKYQETQYF
CDR3nt: TGTGCCATCGCCCCCCAGGGGAAGTACCAAGAGACCCAGTACTTC

v_gene: TRBV2
len: 14
j_gene: TRBJ2-3
d_gene: NA
CDR3aa: CASSLDSRTDTQYF
CDR3nt: TGTGCCAGCAGTCTCGACTCACGGACAGATACGCAGTATTTT

v_gene: TRBV4-1
len: 14
j_gene: TRBJ1-6
d_gene: TRBD1
CDR3aa: CASSQGQLNSPLHF
CDR3nt: TGCGCCAGCAGCCAGGGACAGCTTAATTCACCCCTCCACTTT

v_gene: TRBV7-9
len: 16
j_gene: TRBJ2-7
d_gene: TRBD1
CDR3aa: CASSPLTGEGAYEQYF
CDR3nt: TGTGCCAGCAGCCCATTAACAGGGGAAGGGGCCTACGAGCAGTACTTC

v_gene: TRBV20-1
len: 14
j_gene: TRBJ2-7
d_gene: TRBD2
CDR3aa: CSAQTGTSSYEQYF
CDR3nt: TGCAGTGCGCAAACCGGGACTAGCTCCTACGAGCAGTACTTC

v_gene: TRBV12-3/TRBV12-4
len: 13
j_gene: TRBJ2-7
d_gene: TRBD1
CDR3aa: CASSFGTEVEQYF
CDR3nt: TGTGCCAGCAGTTTTGGGACAGAGGTCGAGCAGTACTTC

v_gene: TRBV7-2
len: 15
j_gene: TRBJ2-5
d_gene: NA
CDR3aa: CASSRGGGFQETQYF
CDR3nt: TGTGCCAGCAGCCGAGGGGGGGGGTTCCAAGAGACCCAGTACTTC

v_gene: TRBV4-1
len: 15
j_gene: TRBJ2-5
d_gene: NA
CDR3aa: CASSQTQETGETQYF
CDR3nt: TGCGCCAGCAGCCAAACCCAGGAAACAGGGGAGACCCAGTACTTC

v_gene: TRBV4-2
len: 15
j_gene: TRBJ2-5
d_gene: NA
CDR3aa: CASSQGVWGIETQYF
CDR3nt: TGTGCCAGCAGCCAAGGGGTGTGGGGGATTGAGACCCAGTACTTC

v_gene: TRBV7-6
len: 14
j_gene: TRBJ1-2
d_gene: NA
CDR3aa: CASSLGAGSYGYTF
CDR3nt: TGTGCCAGCAGCTTAGGAGCGGGGAGCTATGGCTACACCTTC

v_gene: TRBV12-3/TRBV12-4
len: 14
j_gene: TRBJ2-7
d_gene: TRBD1
CDR3aa: CASSSGTGTYEQYF
CDR3nt: TGTGCCAGCAGTTCCGGGACAGGGACCTACGAGCAGTACTTC

v_gene: TRBV20-1
len: 14
j_gene: TRBJ1-3
d_gene: NA
CDR3aa: CSARAGASGNTIYF
CDR3nt: TGCAGTGCTAGAGCGGGGGCCTCTGGAAACACCATATATTTT

v_gene: TRBV7-8
len: 17
j_gene: TRBJ1-4
d_gene: TRBD1
CDR3aa: CASSAEDRGTTNEKLFF
CDR3nt: TGTGCCAGCAGTGCGGAGGACAGGGGGACCACTAATGAAAAACTGTTTTTT

v_gene: TRBV7-8
len: 15
j_gene: TRBJ2-7
d_gene: TRBD1
CDR3aa: CASSLADRGTCEQYF
CDR3nt: TGTGCCAGCAGCTTGGCGGACAGGGGAACCTGCGAGCAGTACTTC

v_gene: TRBV10-3
len: 19
j_gene: TRBJ2-2
d_gene: TRBD2
CDR3aa: CAISPGLAGATGNTGELFF
CDR3nt: TGTGCCATCAGTCCGGGACTAGCGGGAGCAACAGGGAACACCGGGGAGCTGTTTTTT